The next 21 T cell receptor beta chains were all read from a single sample in a study of cytomegalovirus exposure and HLA in healthy donors. The PCR was carried out with 60 Vbeta primers and 13 Jbeta primers. Repertoires were generated with immunoSEQ multiplex PCR, while TCRdb's copy carries only in-frame clones and drops some. The profile shows approximately 170,000 clones, approximately 88% of them singletons. Sequenced sample: PBMCs. The origin of the receptors is a boy aged 2-15 years in good health and CMV-seronegative.

This clone was recorded once. This chain connects TRBV2 to TRBJ2-1; TRBD2 aligns across 12 bases. Germline-derived CDR1 and CDR2 are SNHLY and FYNNEI. J lost 8 bases, V lost 4 bases, and 6 bases had no gene match. CDR3 size: 15 residues. The CDR3 coding sequence is TGTGCCAGCAGTGGTTCTAGCGGGGGGGTCGATGAGCAGTTCTTC. It yields the protein CASSGSSGGVDEQFF.

The chain couples TRBV6-5 to TRBJ2-2, with TRBD2 identical over 8 bases. The germline gives CDR1 MNHEY, CDR2 SVGAGI. This CDR3 contains 15 residues. V was clipped by 6 bases and J by 6 bases; unmatched bases: 9. In DNA form, the CDR3 reads TGTGCCAGCAGCGAGGACGGGGGGGCCGCCGGGGAGCTGTTTTTT. Its translation: CASSEDGGAAGELFF.

The chain combines TRBV7-9 with TRBJ1-2; D not resolved. The germline CDR1 and CDR2 sequences are SEHNR and FQNEAQ (reference sequence). The CDR3 consists of 11 residues. V lost 1 base and J lost 12, with 9 bases in between. The CDR3 loop reads CASSLDSPNTF. CDR3 DNA: TGTGCCAGCAGCTTAGACAGCCCCAACACCTTC.

The gene calls are TRBV7-9 and TRBJ2-5; possible D gene TRBD1, 6 bases. Germline V gene sequence: CDR1 SEHNR, CDR2 FQNEAQ (reference sequence). This CDR3 is 15 amino acids long. V lost 8 bases, J lost 5 bases, and 21 bases lay in between. This CDR3 reads CASPPPQGTVETQYF. The CDR3 nucleotides read TGTGCCAGCCCTCCCCCACAGGGTACGGTGGAGACCCAGTACTTC.

This clone was found a few times. The chain has TRBV5-1 and TRBJ2-1, with no clear D. Between the trimmed V and J ends, which lost 5 bases and 5 bases, there was a span of 11 bases. Per germline, CDR1 SGHRS and CDR2 YFSETQ. The CDR3 has 13 amino acids. CDR3 DNA: TGCGCCAGCAGTATTCTAATCCACAATGAGCAGTTCTTC. Protein sequence: CASSILIHNEQFF.

The V and J genes are TRBV9 and TRBJ1-1, with TRBD1 identical over 8 bases. The V and J ends lost 0 bases and 4 bases, in that order; junction bases with no gene match: 2. The CDR3 contains 14 residues. Per the germline V gene, CDR1 is SGDLS and CDR2 is YYNGEE. CDR3 DNA sequence: TGTGCCAGCAGCGTAGGAACAGGGGGCACTGAAGCTTTCTTT. Its translation: CASSVGTGGTEAFF.

This clone was counted once. At one end the junction does not follow the germline gene, possibly because of a read error. The CDR3 nucleotides read TGTTCCAGCAGCTTAGTCGCGGGAGGCGCAACCGGGGAGCTGTTTTTT. Its protein is CSSSLVAGGATGELFF. J is TRBJ2-2 and V is TRBV7-9, with 8 bases fitting TRBD2. The CDR3 extends over 16 amino acids. Germline lookup yields CDR1 SEHNR and CDR2 FQNEAQ (reference sequence).

DNA of the CDR3: TGTGCCAGCAAGGACAGGGCGGTTTCACCCCTCCACTTT. Protein: CASKDRAVSPLHF. V is TRBV19 and J is TRBJ1-6, with TRBD1 identical over 8 bases. V gave up 9 bases and J gave up 9 bases; unmatched junction bases: 7. CDR1 is LNHDA, CDR2 SQIVND, per germline (reference sequence). This CDR3 comprises 13 residues.

The rearrangement joins TRBV4-3 to TRBJ2-1; TRBD2 matches at 10 bases. Unmatched junction bases numbered 5, after V lost 4 bases and J lost 8 bases. CDR3 length: 14 amino acids. Germline-derived CDR1 and CDR2 are LGHNA and YSLEER. The CDR3 sequence: CASSLAGGVDEQFF. The DNA of the CDR3 is TGCGCCAGCAGCCTAGCGGGAGGAGTCGATGAGCAGTTCTTC.

CDR3 nucleotides: TGTGCCTGGAGTGCTGGGAGCTCCTATAATTCACCCCTCCACTTT. This sequence encodes CAWSAGSSYNSPLHF. The genes are TRBV30 and TRBJ1-6, with D hard to call. The CDR3 sequence is 15 residues long. The germline gives CDR1 GTSNPN, CDR2 SVGIG (reference sequence). V lost 1 base and J 0 bases, leaving 7 bases between the germline ends.

For this clone: This is likely a read error, given that the CDR3 carries no conserved phenylalanine or tryptophan at its end. The CDR3 sequence: CASSLRQQRSEQYL. DNA of the CDR3: TGTGCCAGCAGCTTACGTCAACAACGGAGCGAGCAGTACCTC. The chain is built from TRBV5-6 and TRBJ2-7; no clear D gene. Germline V gene data show CDR1 as SGHDT and CDR2 as YYEEEE. V was clipped by 2 bases and J by 6 bases, with 15 bases between them. The CDR3 length is 14 residues.

This sequence joins TRBV5-4 and TRBJ1-2; 7 bases are a match to TRBD1. In germline, CDR1 is SGHNT, CDR2 YYREEE (reference sequence). This CDR3 spans 13 amino acids. V lost 0 bases and J lost 11; bases outside the gene matches: 7. The CDR3: CASSLVQGGRYTF. The DNA of the CDR3 is TGTGCCAGCAGCTTGGTGCAGGGGGGTCGGTACACCTTC.

This rearrangement joins TRBV6-5 to TRBJ2-1; 7 bases are shared with TRBD2. Germline V lookup: CDR1 MNHEY, CDR2 SVGAGI. The CDR3 contains 14 residues. The V and J ends lost 7 bases and 3 bases, in that order; junction bases with no gene match: 6. DNA for the CDR3: TGTGCCAGCAAGCGAGCGGGGAACTACAATGAGCAGTTCTTC. Translating it yields CASKRAGNYNEQFF.

This chain links TRBV27 with TRBJ2-1, with 13 bases aligning to TRBD2. CDR1 is MNHEY and CDR2 is SMNVEV in the germline V gene (reference sequence). Trimming took 5 bases from V and 5 from J; bases not matched to a gene: 3. The CDR3 has 15 amino acids. The CDR3, as DNA: TGTGCCAGCAGTATACTAGCGGGAGGGAACAATGAGCAGTTCTTC. It is translated as CASSILAGGNNEQFF.

The chain combines TRBV10-2 with TRBJ1-2, with D possibly being TRBD1 (5 bases). Trimming removed 6 bases from V and 5 bases from J, with 13 bases in between. This CDR3 contains 13 residues. The germline V gene has CDR1 WSHSY and CDR2 SAAADI. The CDR3 nucleotides read TGCGCCAGCAGCCTCGGAGGGGAATATGGCTACACCTTC. Its translation is CASSLGGEYGYTF.

The CDR3 loop reads CASSYGDRAYEQYF. The CDR3 DNA follows: TGTGCCAGCAGTTACGGGGACAGAGCCTACGAGCAGTACTTC. The chain carries TRBV6-5 and TRBJ2-7, with TRBD1 matching over 7 bases. The V gene end was trimmed by 2 bases and the J gene end by 2 bases; junction bases not matched to a gene: 3. The CDR3 length is 14 residues. Germline values: CDR1 MNHEY, CDR2 SVGAGI.

The CDR3: CASSKQGGQPQHF. The CDR3 coding sequence is TGTGCCAGTAGTAAGCAGGGGGGTCAGCCCCAGCATTTT. V usage is TRBV19 and J usage is TRBJ1-5; 7 nucleotides agree with TRBD1. Looked up from germline, CDR1 is LNHDA and CDR2 is SQIVND (reference sequence). This CDR3 has 13 amino acids. J lost 6 bases, V lost 4 bases, and 3 bases had no gene match. Full variable domain (rest looked up from reference TRBV19 and TRBJ1-5): DGGITQSPKYLFRKEGQNVTLSCEQNLNHDAMYWYRQDPGQGLRLIYYSQIVNDFQKGDIAEGYSVSREKKESFPLTVTSAQKNPTAFYLCASSKQGGQPQHFGDGTRLSIL.

The rearrangement links TRBV11-2 to TRBJ2-3, with TRBD2 matching over 7 bases. V lost 3 bases and J lost 0; bases outside the gene matches: 15. The germline gives CDR1 SGHAT, CDR2 FQNNGV. The CDR3 runs 19 residues. The DNA for the CDR3 is TGTGCCAGCAGCTTCAAATCATGGGGGGGGACCGGAAGCACAGATACGCAGTATTTT. Amino acid sequence: CASSFKSWGGTGSTDTQYF.

The chain is built from TRBV19 and TRBJ2-4; TRBD1 might be the D (6 bases). Germline CDR1 is LNHDA and CDR2 is SQIVND (reference sequence). Between the trimmed V and J ends, which lost 5 bases and 7 bases, there was a span of 15 bases. This CDR3 spans 14 amino acids. The CDR3 spells CASSFPGDSNIQYF. In DNA form, the CDR3 reads TGTGCCAGTAGTTTCCCAGGGGATAGTAACATTCAGTACTTC. Filled out from reference TRBV19 and TRBJ2-4, the complete variable domain reads DGGITQSPKYLFRKEGQNVTLSCEQNLNHDAMYWYRQDPGQGLRLIYYSQIVNDFQKGDIAEGYSVSREKKESFPLTVTSAQKNPTAFYLCASSFPGDSNIQYFGAGTRLSVL.

The chain couples TRBV6-6 to TRBJ2-1; no clear D gene. Looked up from germline, CDR1 is MNHNY and CDR2 is SVGAGI (reference sequence). Trimming stripped 10 bases from V and 4 bases from J, with 8 bases between. CDR3 length: 11 residues. The CDR3 is CATLTYNEQFF. The CDR3 nucleotides are TGTGCCACCCTCACTTACAATGAGCAGTTCTTC.

This chain links TRBV27 with TRBJ1-1; 7 nucleotides align to TRBD1. Germline assignment: CDR1 MNHEY and CDR2 SMNVEV (reference sequence). The CDR3 runs to 13 residues. The V and J ends lost 6 bases and 6 bases, in that order; junction bases with no gene match: 7. The CDR3 DNA follows: TGTGCCAGCAGGACAGGTACAGGGGCTGAAGCTTTCTTT. Translating it yields CASRTGTGAEAFF.